One and the same sample provided the 20 T cell receptor beta chains below, sequenced in a study of T-cell memory formation after mild COVID-19. Via MiXCR, TCRdb re-called the 5' RACE reads, giving one row per CDR3 protein. The table has some 350,000 distinct CDR3 sequences, more than 15% seen once. Input material: PBMCs or a T cell subset sorted from them (not recorded which). These receptors all come from a man younger than 35 who had mild COVID-19 (a few samples of this study predate the infection). Cell type and time point are not known.

V usage is TRBV5-1 and J usage is TRBJ2-3, with 8 bases fitting TRBD1. Germline assignment: CDR1 SGHRS and CDR2 YFSETQ. The V gene end was trimmed by 0 bases and the J gene end by 6 bases; junction bases not matched to a gene: 3. This CDR3 has 14 amino acids. Here the CDR3 DNA reads TGCGCCAGCAGCTTGGACAGGGGGAAGGATACGCAGTATTTT. Translation gives CASSLDRGKDTQYF.

CDR3 nucleotide sequence: TGTGCCAGCAGCTTATGGGATTACGCTTCAAGGGATAATTCACCCCTCCACTTT. Its translation: CASSLWDYASRDNSPLHF. The V call is TRBV11-2, the J call TRBJ1-6; D not resolved. CDR1 SGHAT and CDR2 FQNNGV come from the germline V gene. Trimming removed 2 bases at V and 5 bases at J, with 19 bases between. This CDR3 region has 18 residues.

At least ten counts were recorded for this clonotype. The chain has TRBV5-1 and TRBJ1-2, with 9 bases lining up with TRBD1. The junction had 5 bases not matched to a gene; V was cut back by 4 bases and J by 7 bases. Germline CDR1 and CDR2: SGHRS and YFSETQ. The CDR3 has 13 residues. The CDR3 DNA reads TGCGCCAGCAGCCCGGGACAGGGTGGTGGCTACACCTTC. As protein: CASSPGQGGGYTF. The full variable domain, with the rest looked up from reference TRBV5-1 and TRBJ1-2, is KAGVTQTPRYLIKTRGQQVTLSCSPISGHRSVSWYQQTPGQGLQFLFEYFSETQRNKGNFPGRFSGRQFSNSRSEMNVSTLELGDSALYLCASSPGQGGGYTFGSGTRLTVV.

In its sample, this clonotype was seen a few times. This rearrangement joins TRBV6-5 to TRBJ2-6; D is perhaps TRBD1 or TRBD2 (6 bases each). The CDR3 totals 13 residues. Germline loops: CDR1 MNHEY, CDR2 SVGAGI. Trimming cost V 8 bases and J 3 bases, with 8 bases left between them. The CDR3 nucleotides are TGTGCCAGCGGGGGGCGTGGGGCCAACGTCCTGACTTTC. Its translation: CASGGRGANVLTF.

Many counts were recorded for this clonotype. This rearrangement joins TRBV6-6 to TRBJ1-4, with no clear D. Germline CDR1 is MNHNY and CDR2 is SVGAGI (reference sequence). Trimming pared 0 bases from V and 8 bases from J, leaving 10 bases between. The CDR3 extends over 14 amino acids. The CDR3 loop is CASSYSEGAEKLFF. The DNA of the CDR3 is TGTGCCAGCAGTTACTCGGAGGGTGCGGAAAAACTGTTTTTT.

This clonotype appeared a few times. The genes are TRBV12-3 or TRBV12-4 and TRBJ2-3, with D maybe TRBD1 (5 bases). Trimming shortened V by 6 bases and J by 5 bases, and 12 bases separated the two germline ends. CDR3 length: 13 amino acids. The CDR3 is CASSLIQGDTQYF. In DNA form, the CDR3 reads TGTGCCAGCAGCCTCATCCAGGGAGATACGCAGTATTTT.

This clonotype was seen a handful of times. The chain combines TRBV5-4 with TRBJ2-7; D not certain. Trimming pared 4 bases from V and 3 bases from J, leaving 11 bases between. Germline CDR1 is SGHNT and CDR2 is YYREEE (reference sequence). This CDR3 comprises 13 residues. In DNA form, the CDR3 reads TGTGCCAGCAGCAAACAGAACCGCTACGAGCAGTACTTC. Protein: CASSKQNRYEQYF.

The J gene is TRBJ2-7, the V gene TRBV12-3 or TRBV12-4; tentative D call: TRBD1 (5 bases). Trimming left V 10 bases short and J 4 bases short, with 23 bases between. This CDR3 comprises 15 residues. The CDR3 DNA follows: TGTGCCACCTCTCCCAGGGCATCTTCCGCATACGAGCAGTACTTC. The encoded protein is CATSPRASSAYEQYF.

V usage is TRBV30 and J usage is TRBJ1-2, with TRBD1 matching 10 bases. This CDR3 has 15 amino acids. V dropped 3 bases and J dropped 6; count of bases not matched to a gene: 10. CDR1 and CDR2 from the germline V gene are GTSNPN and SVGIG (reference sequence). The CDR3 coding sequence is TGTGCCTGGAGGCACATGACAGGGGGCGCCGATGGCTACACCTTC. It translates to CAWRHMTGGADGYTF.

The chain couples TRBV25-1 to TRBJ1-3; D is ambiguous. The CDR3 contains 16 residues. V was pared by 1 base and J by 0 bases, with 10 bases between. Germline CDR1 and CDR2: MGHDK and SYGVNS. CDR3 sequence reads: CASSESGGNSGNTIYF. Here the CDR3 DNA reads TGTGCCAGCAGTGAATCCGGAGGAAACTCTGGAAACACCATATATTTT.

The V gene is TRBV5-5, the J gene TRBJ2-2; D unresolved. V was pared by 2 bases and J by 0 bases, with 14 bases between. This CDR3 is 17 amino acids long. Germline V gives CDR1 SGHKS, CDR2 YYEKEE (reference sequence). Here the CDR3 DNA reads TGTGCCAGCAGCTTCCTAGGTCTGCAGACGAACACCGGGGAGCTGTTTTTT. This gives the protein CASSFLGLQTNTGELFF.

Only a few counts were recorded for this clonotype. An end of the junction does not agree with germline; a read error may underlie this. The chain employs TRBV5-8 and TRBJ2-2, with no clear D. The CDR3 spans 12 residues. Looked up from germline, CDR1 is SGHTS and CDR2 is YDEGEE. CDR3 DNA: TGTGCCAGCAGCTTCTCCACCCGGGAGCTGTTTTTT. Residues: CASSFSTRELFF.

This clonotype was picked up many times. The rearrangement uses TRBV18 and TRBJ2-7; D remains unclear. CDR3 length: 13 residues. CDR1 is KGHSH and CDR2 is LQKENI in the germline V gene. V was clipped by 4 bases and J by 4 bases, with 11 bases between them. Written as DNA, the CDR3 is TGTGCCAGCTCACTCTATGGCGGTTACGAGCAGTACTTC. Encoded protein: CASSLYGGYEQYF.

A few counts support this clonotype. The V and J genes are TRBV5-5 and TRBJ2-3; no clear D gene. The CDR3 sequence is 15 residues long. V was shortened by 0 bases and J by 5 bases, with 13 bases between the two germline ends. CDR1 SGHKS and CDR2 YYEKEE come from the germline V gene (reference sequence). As DNA, the CDR3 is TGTGCCAGCAGCTTGGGGCAGTTGTTACAAGATACGCAGTATTTT. It translates to CASSLGQLLQDTQYF.

This clonotype was counted ten times or more. The V and J genes are TRBV9 and TRBJ2-3, with no clear D. V lost 3 bases to trimming and J lost 0 bases, with 5 bases between them. This CDR3 region has 13 residues. Germline loops: CDR1 SGDLS, CDR2 YYNGEE. The CDR3: CASSGQSTDTQYF. The CDR3 DNA sequence: TGTGCCAGCAGCGGGCAGAGCACAGATACGCAGTATTTT.

This clonotype showed up just a few times. The J gene is TRBJ1-3, the V gene TRBV29-1; D is uncertain. This CDR3 comprises 16 residues. The ends were cut back, 7 bases at V and 0 bases at J, with 19 bases in the middle. Germline V CDR1 and CDR2: SQVTM, ANQGSEA. CDR3 amino acids: CSASVGELNSGNTIYF. As DNA, the CDR3 is TGCAGCGCCAGTGTCGGGGAACTTAACTCTGGAAACACCATATATTTT.

This clonotype was seen a few times. J is TRBJ1-3 and V is TRBV28, with D perhaps matching TRBD1 (5 bases). This CDR3 has 13 residues. Trimming removed 5 bases at V and 4 bases at J, with 9 bases between. Germline loops: CDR1 MDHEN, CDR2 SYDVKM. CDR3 in amino acids: CASSQGTGNTIYF. The CDR3 nucleotides are TGTGCCAGCAGTCAGGGAACGGGAAACACCATATATTTT.

V is TRBV7-6 and J is TRBJ2-2, with TRBD1 identical over 9 bases. This CDR3 has 16 residues. The V gene end was trimmed by 2 bases and the J gene end by 0 bases; junction bases not matched to a gene: 1. Per the germline V gene, CDR1 is SGHVS and CDR2 is FNYEAQ. The CDR3 region has the DNA TGTGCCAGCAGCTTAAGGGACAGGGCGAACACCGGGGAGCTGTTTTTT. Translating gives CASSLRDRANTGELFF.

The chain joins TRBV19 to TRBJ1-4, with D maybe TRBD1 (5 bases). There are 14 residues in the CDR3. V was pared by 3 bases and J by 6 bases, with 11 bases between. The germline V gene encodes CDR1 LNHDA and CDR2 SQIVND (reference sequence). DNA for the CDR3: TGTGCCAGTAGTATCTGGCAGGGAGATGAAAAACTGTTTTTT. This encodes CASSIWQGDEKLFF.

This clonotype has a handful of counts. V usage is TRBV30 and J usage is TRBJ2-7, with 7 bases that match TRBD1. The junction had 7 bases not matched to a gene; V was cut back by 8 bases and J by 6 bases. Germline values: CDR1 GTSNPN, CDR2 SVGIG (reference sequence). This CDR3 contains 11 residues. CDR3: CAGSQGFEQYF. In nucleotides, the CDR3 is TGTGCCGGGTCACAGGGGTTCGAGCAGTACTTC.